Shown below are 27 T cell receptor beta chains from a single sample sequenced in a study of cytotoxic CD8 clonotypes in ibrutinib-treated CLL. Profiled with immunoSEQ multiplex PCR; TCRdb holds only in-frame clones, not every one. Here the sample spans fewer than 400,000 clones, 67% being singletons. Sequencing was performed on PBMCs, taken after 36 months of ibrutinib treatment. The receptors come from a human donor with chronic lymphocytic leukemia.

This chain connects TRBV18 to TRBJ2-5; TRBD2 agrees at 9 bases. The trim removed 2 bases at V and 7 bases at J, leaving 8 bases unmatched. CDR1 and CDR2 (germline): KGHSH, LQKENI. CDR3 length: 15 residues. The CDR3 nucleotides read TGTGCCAGCTCACCAGAATTAGCGGGGGATGGGACCCAGTACTTC. It codes for CASSPELAGDGTQYF.

Only a few counts were recorded for this clone. V and J are TRBV13 and TRBJ1-2; D remains ambiguous. This CDR3 is built from 14 residues. V lost 5 bases, J lost 6 bases, and 16 bases lay in between. Germline CDR1 PRHDT, CDR2 FYEKMQ (reference sequence). The CDR3 DNA reads TGTGCCAGCAGCGAAAGTACACCATCCAATGGCTACACCTTC. Translating it yields CASSESTPSNGYTF.

This chain joins TRBV29-1 and TRBJ2-2, with 8 bases matching TRBD1. V trimming: 7 bases; J trimming: 4 bases; junction bases outside the gene matches: 8. The CDR3 contains 14 residues. In germline, CDR1 is SQVTM, CDR2 ANQGSEA. In DNA form, the CDR3 reads TGCAGCGGGCTGGACAGGGCGCGCACCGGGGAGCTGTTTTTT. It specifies CSGLDRARTGELFF.

The chain joins TRBV6-5 to TRBJ2-7; D is tentatively TRBD1 or TRBD2 (5 bases each). The CDR3 totals 14 residues. Trimming took off 7 bases at V and 0 bases at J, with 13 bases between the two ends. Germline CDR1 MNHEY, CDR2 SVGAGI. Here the CDR3 reads CASTGRGPSYEQYF. CDR3 sequence (DNA): TGTGCCAGCACCGGACGGGGCCCCTCCTACGAGCAGTACTTC.

The rearrangement uses TRBV7-2 and TRBJ2-3; the D call may be TRBD1 or TRBD2 (6 bases each). CDR1 and CDR2 from the germline V gene are SGHTA and FQGNSA. The V end was cut by 5 bases, the J end by 4 bases, with 25 bases between. CDR3 length: 18 residues. The CDR3 region has the DNA TGTGCCAGCAGCCCTATCCATAAGGTAGCCGGGGGCCCAGATACGCAGTATTTT. Its protein product is CASSPIHKVAGGPDTQYF.

This chain connects TRBV6-6 to TRBJ2-2; the D is unclear. CDR1 is MNHNY, CDR2 SVGAGI, per germline (reference sequence). V gave up 8 bases and J gave up 4 bases, with 8 bases separating them. The CDR3 is made up of 12 amino acids. CDR3 region: CASGNPTGELFF. The CDR3, as DNA: TGTGCCAGCGGGAACCCCACCGGGGAGCTGTTTTTT.

This clone was detected a few times. The rearrangement joins TRBV5-1 to TRBJ1-1; possible D gene TRBD1, 5 bases. Germline V gene data show CDR1 as SGHRS and CDR2 as YFSETQ. The CDR3 has 13 residues. V shed 0 bases and J shed 4 bases, with 7 bases lying between them. CDR3 residues: CASSLAGFTEAFF. The CDR3 DNA reads TGCGCCAGCAGCTTGGCAGGGTTCACTGAAGCTTTCTTT.

The CDR3 DNA reads TGTGCCAGCAGCGTAGGAGGGGCAGGGTTGAGCGAGCAGTACTTC. This sequence encodes CASSVGGAGLSEQYF. This chain links TRBV9 with TRBJ2-7, with D possibly called TRBD1 or TRBD2 (5 bases each). CDR1 is SGDLS and CDR2 is YYNGEE in the germline V gene. Deletions cut 0 bases from V and 6 bases from J, with 16 bases between. The CDR3 has 15 residues.

The J gene is TRBJ2-7, the V gene TRBV5-1; D unresolved. The CDR3 runs to 15 residues. With 6 bases removed from V and 3 bases from J, the gap between germline ends came to 19 bases. Germline CDR1 is SGHRS and CDR2 is YFSETQ. CDR3 region: CASIVGIESCYEQYF. The CDR3 region has the DNA TGCGCCAGCATAGTTGGTATCGAATCTTGCTACGAGCAGTACTTC. Looking up the rest from reference TRBV5-1 and TRBJ2-7 gives the full variable domain: KAGVTQTPRYLIKTRGQQVTLSCSPISGHRSVSWYQQTPGQGLQFLFEYFSETQRNKGNFPGRFSGRQFSNSRSEMNVSTLELGDSALYLCASIVGIESCYEQYFGPGTRLTVT.

V usage is TRBV7-2 and J usage is TRBJ2-7; TRBD2 matches 7 bases. V was pared by 6 bases and J by 2 bases, with 4 bases of the junction left unmatched. The CDR3 has 13 residues. CDR1 and CDR2 (germline): SGHTA, FQGNSA. The DNA for the CDR3 is TGTGCCAGCAGAGGTCTAGCGGCCTACGAGCAGTACTTC. This encodes CASRGLAAYEQYF.

The chain employs TRBV9 and TRBJ2-1, with 9 nucleotides matching TRBD1. The CDR3 loop spans 15 amino acids. Germline trimming cut 0 bases from V and 6 bases from J; bases unmatched to any gene: 4. Germline values: CDR1 SGDLS, CDR2 YYNGEE. CDR3 bases: TGTGCCAGCAGCGTAGAGGGACAGGGAGGCAATGAGCAGTTCTTC. Its translation is CASSVEGQGGNEQFF.

On this clone itself: This specimen includes other DNA sequences encoding the same CDR3. The gene calls are TRBV11-2 and TRBJ2-7, with 11 bases that match TRBD1. The trim removed 5 bases at V and 4 bases at J, leaving 1 base unmatched. CDR1 is SGHAT and CDR2 is FQNNGV in the germline V gene. This CDR3 region has 13 residues. CDR3 in DNA: TGTGCCAGCAGCCGGGACAGGGGGTACGAGCAGTACTTC. Protein: CASSRDRGYEQYF.

J is TRBJ2-3 and V is TRBV14, with 9 bases lining up with TRBD1. The germline CDR1 and CDR2 sequences are SGHDN and FVKESK. V was pared by 5 bases and J by 7 bases, with 7 bases of the junction left unmatched. The CDR3 runs to 14 residues. This CDR3 reads CASSSRDRVHTQYF. The DNA for the CDR3 is TGTGCCAGCAGCAGCCGGGACAGGGTTCATACGCAGTATTTT.

The chain links TRBV7-2 to TRBJ2-7; 11 bases align to TRBD2. Trimming cost V 2 bases and J 4 bases; bases outside gene matches: 4. The CDR3 has 15 residues. Germline V CDR1 and CDR2: SGHTA, FQGNSA. CDR3 DNA: TGTGCCAGCAGCTTAACGCTAGCGGGGGGTTACGAGCAGTACTTC. Translated, it gives CASSLTLAGGYEQYF.

This clone was observed a few times. The chain couples TRBV9 to TRBJ1-5, with D possibly being TRBD1 (5 bases). Germline lookup yields CDR1 SGDLS and CDR2 YYNGEE. Trimming removed 1 base from V and 0 bases from J, with 17 bases in between. The CDR3 has 18 residues. The CDR3 nucleotides read TGTGCCAGCAGCGTAAGAGGAACCAGAGGGGATAGCAATCAGCCCCAGCATTTT. This gives the protein CASSVRGTRGDSNQPQHF.

The rearrangement joins TRBV6-5 to TRBJ1-1, with a possible D match to TRBD1 (5 bases). Between the trimmed V and J ends, which lost 0 bases and 5 bases, there was a span of 10 bases. The CDR3 sequence is 14 residues long. Germline V gives CDR1 MNHEY, CDR2 SVGAGI. In DNA, the CDR3 is TGTGCCAGCAGTTACTCGGGACGGGGGACTGAAGCTTTCTTT. Its protein product is CASSYSGRGTEAFF.

This chain joins TRBV6-1 and TRBJ2-5; the match to TRBD2 covers 8 bases. Trimming cost V 5 bases and J 2 bases; bases outside gene matches: 4. The CDR3 is made up of 14 amino acids. The germline CDR1 and CDR2 sequences are MNHNS and SASEGT. Here the CDR3 reads CASSISGNQETQYF. In DNA form, the CDR3 reads TGTGCCAGCAGTATTAGCGGGAATCAAGAGACCCAGTACTTC.

The genes are TRBV5-1 and TRBJ2-3; possible D gene TRBD2, 6 bases. In germline, CDR1 is SGHRS, CDR2 YFSETQ. The CDR3 contains 15 residues. V lost 4 bases, J lost 2 bases, and 14 bases lay in between. The CDR3 here is CASSLGRNITDTQYF. The CDR3 nucleotides read TGCGCCAGCAGCCTCGGGAGAAATATCACAGATACGCAGTATTTT.

The chain employs TRBV5-1 and TRBJ1-2; no reliable D call. Looked up from germline, CDR1 is SGHRS and CDR2 is YFSETQ. V lost 4 bases and J 1 base, leaving 8 bases between the germline ends. The CDR3 spans 13 residues. For the CDR3, the DNA is TGCGCCAGCAGCCCTTCATTTAACTATGGCTACACCTTC. Protein: CASSPSFNYGYTF.

The chain has TRBV27 and TRBJ1-6, with 9 bases that match TRBD1. The CDR3 totals 18 residues. CDR1 is MNHEY, CDR2 SMNVEV, per germline (reference sequence). Trimming at V came to 2 bases and at J to 10 bases, leaving 15 bases not matched to a gene. CDR3 sequence (DNA): TGTGCCAGCAGTTTAGGGGGGGGACAGGGAAGTCAGTTGTCACCCCTCCACTTT. This translates into CASSLGGGQGSQLSPLHF.

The V gene is TRBV5-1, the J gene TRBJ1-3; maybe TRBD1 (6 bases). V lost 0 bases and J 8 bases, leaving 12 bases between the germline ends. The CDR3 sequence is 14 residues long. Germline CDR1 SGHRS, CDR2 YFSETQ. The CDR3 DNA is TGCGCCAGCAGCTTGGAGGCAGGGGTTGACACCATATATTTT. Protein: CASSLEAGVDTIYF.

This rearrangement joins TRBV25-1 to TRBJ1-1; D possibly corresponds to TRBD1 (6 bases). Per germline, CDR1 MGHDK and CDR2 SYGVNS. The CDR3 sequence is 14 residues long. V dropped 3 bases and J dropped 4 bases, with 12 bases sitting between them. The CDR3 nucleotides read TGTGCCAGCAGTGAGTGGGGGGCTGGCACTGAAGCTTTCTTT. Translating it yields CASSEWGAGTEAFF.

This clone appeared a single time. The chain carries TRBV2 and TRBJ1-1; 7 positions match TRBD1. The germline V gene has CDR1 SNHLY and CDR2 FYNNEI. The CDR3 has 13 residues. The V gene end was trimmed by 5 bases and the J gene end by 4 bases; junction bases not matched to a gene: 4. CDR3 loop: CASSRQGSTEAFF. CDR3 bases: TGTGCCAGCAGTCGACAGGGCTCCACTGAAGCTTTCTTT.

The V and J genes are TRBV28 and TRBJ2-7; tentative D call: TRBD2 (9 bases). The CDR3 length is 18 residues. Trimming stripped 7 bases from V and 2 bases from J, with 27 bases between. The germline V gene has CDR1 MDHEN and CDR2 SYDVKM. Here the CDR3 DNA reads TGTGCCAGCATCTCAGGGGGCTTAGCGGGAGAGTTAGCCTACGAGCAGTACTTC. It encodes CASISGGLAGELAYEQYF. The full variable domain, completed using reference TRBV28 and TRBJ2-7, is DVKVTQSSRYLVKRTGEKVFLECVQDMDHENMFWYRQDPGLGLRLIYFSYDVKMKEKGDIPEGYSVSREKKERFSLILESASTNQTSMYLCASISGGLAGELAYEQYFGPGTRLTVT.

This chain links TRBV10-3 with TRBJ1-2; no clear D gene. With 11 bases removed from V and 4 bases from J, the gap between germline ends came to 17 bases. Germline V gene data show CDR1 as ENHRY and CDR2 as SYGVKD. CDR3 size: 13 residues. CDR3 sequence reads: CAALSDGRYGYTF. The CDR3 DNA reads as TGTGCCGCGCTATCAGATGGTCGCTATGGCTACACCTTC.

This clone was seen just once. The chain carries TRBV10-2 and TRBJ1-1; possibly TRBD1 for D (5 bases). Trimming took 5 bases from V and 6 from J, leaving 13 bases between them. The germline gives CDR1 WSHSY, CDR2 SAAADI. The CDR3 runs to 13 residues. CDR3 sequence (DNA): TGCGCCAGCAGTAGGCCCCAGGGTGCTGAAGCTTTCTTT. Encoded protein: CASSRPQGAEAFF.

This chain uses TRBV15 with TRBJ1-1; possible D gene TRBD1, 5 bases. This CDR3 is built from 15 residues. Looked up from germline, CDR1 is LNHNV and CDR2 is YYDKDF (reference sequence). Trimming took 1 base from V and 4 from J, leaving 13 bases between them. The chain's CDR3 is CATSRGRSGFTEAFF. The CDR3 bases are TGTGCCACCAGCAGAGGCCGTTCAGGGTTCACTGAAGCTTTCTTT. The full variable domain, in which reference TRBV15 and TRBJ1-1 provide the parts outside the CDR3, is DAMVIQNPRYQVTQFGKPVTLSCSQTLNHNVMYWYQQKSSQAPKLLFHYYDKDFNNEADTPDNFQSRRPNTSFCFLDIRSPGLGDTAMYLCATSRGRSGFTEAFFGQGTRLTVV.